These 14 T cell receptor beta chains came from one sample sequenced in a study of breast tumors, draining lymph nodes, adjacent tissues. Axillary draining lymph nodes of breast cancer patients supplied the node samples. TCRdb reprocessed the multiplex PCR reads via MiXCR and lists one record per CDR3 protein. The repertoire includes some 140,000 distinct CDR3 sequences, 21% of them detected once, and 2% to 2.5% sits in the top ten. The sequenced material came from axillary lymph node tissue. The receptors come from a female donor with breast cancer. Some clones in this sample may be carry-over from other donors' samples.

This clonotype appeared many times. The DNA for the CDR3 is TGTGCCAGTAGTACGGGACAAGCCTATGGCTACACCTTC. This encodes CASSTGQAYGYTF. The chain links TRBV19 to TRBJ1-2; perhaps TRBD1 as D (6 bases). This CDR3 has 13 residues. V was pared by 4 bases and J by 4 bases, with 10 bases between. Germline V gene data show CDR1 as LNHDA and CDR2 as SQIVND (reference sequence).

V and J are TRBV28 and TRBJ2-7; TRBD2 aligns across 8 bases. CDR1 is MDHEN and CDR2 is SYDVKM in the germline V gene. The CDR3 is 17 residues long. Trimming took 6 bases from V and 7 from J; bases not matched to a gene: 20. The CDR3 loop is CASSFGSGTSGLGEQYF. The CDR3 nucleotides read TGTGCCAGCAGCTTCGGCTCCGGGACTAGTGGGCTAGGGGAGCAGTACTTC. Based on the CDR3 plus reference TRBV28 and TRBJ2-7, the full variable domain is DVKVTQSSRYLVKRTGEKVFLECVQDMDHENMFWYRQDPGLGLRLIYFSYDVKMKEKGDIPEGYSVSREKKERFSLILESASTNQTSMYLCASSFGSGTSGLGEQYFGPGTRLTVT.

This clonotype was observed many times. The V call is TRBV19, the J call TRBJ2-1, with unresolved D. V dropped 5 bases and J dropped 4 bases, with 15 bases sitting between them. Germline loops: CDR1 LNHDA, CDR2 SQIVND (reference sequence). The CDR3 has 15 residues. The CDR3: CASSFSRTTYNEQFF. The CDR3 nucleotides read TGTGCCAGTAGTTTTTCTAGGACCACGTACAATGAGCAGTTCTTC.

This clonotype has a count of ten or more. The chain uses TRBV19 and TRBJ2-3, with 14 bases that match TRBD2. There are 15 residues in the CDR3. The V gene's germline CDR1 is LNHDA and CDR2 SQIVND (reference sequence). V lost 4 bases, J lost 9 bases, and 6 bases stayed unmatched. CDR3 protein: CASSTGLAGDMTQYF. The DNA for the CDR3 is TGTGCCAGTAGTACGGGACTAGCGGGAGACATGACGCAGTATTTT.

This clonotype was seen at least ten times. This rearrangement joins TRBV19 to TRBJ1-3; D uncertain. The CDR3 extends over 16 amino acids. Germline assignment: CDR1 LNHDA and CDR2 SQIVND (reference sequence). The V end lost 3 bases, the J end lost 0 bases, and 12 bases lay between the germline ends. In DNA, the CDR3 is TGTGCCAGTAGTATTTGGGCGGCGAGCTCTGGAAACACCATATATTTT. It encodes CASSIWAASSGNTIYF.

In its sample, this clonotype was seen once. The rearrangement uses TRBV5-1 and TRBJ1-1; 10 bases line up with TRBD1. The ends lost 3 bases at V and 2 bases at J; junction bases unmatched: 4. This CDR3 has 15 amino acids. The V gene's germline CDR1 is SGHRS and CDR2 YFSETQ. As DNA, the CDR3 is TGCGCCAGCAGCTCGGGACAGGGGAGAAACACTGAAGCTTTCTTT. It translates to CASSSGQGRNTEAFF.

A note on this clonotype: Given a much more abundant clone one base away, this may be a read error. The V call is TRBV19, the J call TRBJ2-1; D possibly corresponds to TRBD2 (6 bases). The CDR3 sequence is 12 residues long. The V and J ends lost 8 bases and 6 bases respectively, with 11 bases between them. Germline V lookup: CDR1 LNHDA, CDR2 SQIVND (reference sequence). CDR3 nucleotides: TGTGCCAGTCACGGGGGTTGCAATGAGCAGTTCTTC. Amino acids: CASHGGCNEQFF. Together with reference TRBV19 and TRBJ2-1, the CDR3 gives the full variable domain: DGGITQSPKYLFRKEGQNVTLSCEQNLNHDAMYWYRQDPGQGLRLIYYSQIVNDFQKGDIAEGYSVSREKKESFPLTVTSAQKNPTAFYLCASHGGCNEQFFGPGTRLTVL.

This clonotype came up many times. The rearrangement links TRBV19 to TRBJ1-5; D gene unclear. The length of the CDR3 is 12 residues. Trimming cost V 5 bases and J 4 bases, with 6 bases left between them. From germline, CDR1 is LNHDA and CDR2 SQIVND (reference sequence). In DNA form, the CDR3 reads TGTGCCAGTAGTCTCCCTAATCAGCCCCAGCATTTT. Its translation is CASSLPNQPQHF.

This clonotype has a count of ten or more. V usage is TRBV30 and J usage is TRBJ2-7, with TRBD2 matching over 8 bases. This CDR3 contains 13 residues. The V and J ends lost 3 bases and 2 bases, in that order; junction bases with no gene match: 3. Germline V lookup: CDR1 GTSNPN, CDR2 SVGIG (reference sequence). CDR3: CAWRSGGAYEQYF. CDR3 nucleotide sequence: TGTGCCTGGAGGAGCGGGGGAGCCTACGAGCAGTACTTC. Variable domain in full (rest from reference TRBV30 and TRBJ2-7): SQTIHQWPATLVQPVGSPLSLECTVEGTSNPNLYWYRQAAGRGLQLLFYSVGIGQISSEVPQNLSASRPQDRQFILSSKKLLLSDSGFYLCAWRSGGAYEQYFGPGTRLTVT.

This clonotype was seen a handful of times. The chain couples TRBV12-3 or TRBV12-4 to TRBJ1-2; possibly TRBD1 for D (5 bases). The V and J ends lost 0 bases and 6 bases respectively, with 17 bases between them. There are 16 residues in the CDR3. The DNA of the CDR3 is TGTGCCAGCAGTTTAGCGCGGGGGGGGGTGACAGATGGCTACACCTTC. Translated, it gives CASSLARGGVTDGYTF.

This clonotype was seen a handful of times. The gene calls are TRBV18 and TRBJ2-7; 11 bases agree with TRBD2. This CDR3 comprises 14 residues. Germline CDR1 is KGHSH and CDR2 is LQKENI. V lost 8 bases, J lost 3 bases, and 6 bases stayed unmatched. This chain's CDR3 is CASTPGTSGYEQYF. CDR3 coding DNA: TGTGCCAGCACCCCCGGGACTAGCGGCTACGAGCAGTACTTC.

The chain recombines TRBV28 with TRBJ2-3; D is tentatively TRBD1 or TRBD2 (6 bases each). The germline V and J ends were trimmed by 6 bases and 4 bases, with 20 bases remaining between them. The CDR3 totals 16 residues. Per germline, CDR1 MDHEN and CDR2 SYDVKM. The CDR3 DNA sequence: TGTGCCAGCAGACGTCCTAGGGGGGAGATAGCAGATACGCAGTATTTT. It is translated as CASRRPRGEIADTQYF.

V gene TRBV6-2 or TRBV6-3 combines with J gene TRBJ2-1, with D possibly matching TRBD2 (6 bases). Germline V gene data show CDR1 as MNHEY and CDR2 as SVGEGT. This CDR3 contains 17 residues. V was trimmed by 0 bases and J by 0 bases, leaving 12 bases between them. As DNA, the CDR3 is TGTGCCAGCAGTTACTCGGCCACTAGCAACTCCTACAATGAGCAGTTCTTC. Its protein is CASSYSATSNSYNEQFF.

This clonotype showed up many times. This sequence joins TRBV5-6 and TRBJ2-5; D might be TRBD2 (6 bases). Germline CDR1 SGHDT, CDR2 YYEEEE. V was clipped by 0 bases and J by 7 bases, with 19 bases between them. The CDR3 consists of 16 residues. CDR3: CASSLEGHSGGWTQYF. CDR3 DNA sequence: TGTGCCAGCAGCTTGGAGGGGCACTCCGGGGGATGGACCCAGTACTTC.